This record covers a single T cell receptor (beta chain). The data originate from a study of T-cell memory formation after mild COVID-19. Trimming left V 5 bases short and J 2 bases short, with 12 bases between. Germline CDR1 and CDR2: SQVTM and ANQGSEA. The CDR3 length is 13 residues. TCRdb reanalysed the 5' RACE reads using MiXCR and keeps one entry per CDR3 protein. The sample has 160,000 or so distinct CDR3 sequences, about a third seen once. This TCR derives from an adult woman who had mild COVID-19 (a few samples of this study predate the infection). Cell type and time point are not known. The sample comprised PBMCs or a T cell subset sorted from them (not recorded which). This chain links TRBV29-1 with TRBJ1-1; maybe TRBD1 (5 bases). CDR3 DNA sequence: TGCAGCGTTTGGGGACCGAATAACACTGAAGCTTTCTTT. Amino acid sequence: CSVWGPNNTEAFF.